This T cell receptor beta chain was recovered during a study of OX40 agonist ivuxolimab in advanced cancers. Regarding the study as a whole: The study found that CD8+ T cells averaged more expanded clones than CD4+.

A remark on this clone: As yet, its antigen is unknown.

The CDR3 covers 16 residues. Trimming removed 0 bases from V and 0 bases from J; junction bases left unmatched: 2. Germline CDR1 is LNHNV and CDR2 is YYDKDF (reference sequence). The data were produced by immunoSEQ multiplex PCR, yet TCRdb's version contains in-frame clones alone and is incomplete. Of tens of thousands of clones in the sample, about four fifths are singletons; the top ten hold 25% to 40%. The receptor was isolated from an adult with an advanced solid tumor such as melanoma, head and neck, liver or kidney cancer. V usage is TRBV15 and J usage is TRBJ2-3; 8 nucleotides align to TRBD1. Source: CD4+ or CD8+ T cells sorted from blood, taken in a trial of the OX40 agonist ivuxolimab. The CDR3 spells CATSRERTGSTDTQYF. The CDR3 DNA reads TGTGCCACCAGCAGAGAAAGGACAGGGAGCACAGATACGCAGTATTTT.